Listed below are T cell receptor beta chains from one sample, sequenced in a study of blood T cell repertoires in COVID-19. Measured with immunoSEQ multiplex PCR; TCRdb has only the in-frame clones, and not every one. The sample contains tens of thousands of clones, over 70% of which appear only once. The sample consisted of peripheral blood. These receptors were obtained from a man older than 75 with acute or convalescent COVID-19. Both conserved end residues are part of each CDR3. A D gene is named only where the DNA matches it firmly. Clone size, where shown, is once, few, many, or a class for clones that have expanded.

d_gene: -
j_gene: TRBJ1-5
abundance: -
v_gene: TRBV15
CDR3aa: CATSRTVNSNQPQHF
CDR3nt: TGTGCCACCAGCCGGACAGTAAATAGCAATCAGCCCCAGCATTTT

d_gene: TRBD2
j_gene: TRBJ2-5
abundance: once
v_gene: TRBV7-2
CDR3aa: CASSLVSGGMETQYF
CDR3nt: TGTGCCAGCAGCTTAGTTTCGGGGGGAATGGAGACCCAGTACTTC

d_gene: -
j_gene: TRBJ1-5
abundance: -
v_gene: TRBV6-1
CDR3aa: CASSVRVTGANSNQPQHF
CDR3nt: TGTGCCAGCAGTGTTCGGGTAACGGGAGCAAATAGCAATCAGCCCCAGCATTTT

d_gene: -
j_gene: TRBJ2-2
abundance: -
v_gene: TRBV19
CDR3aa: CASIEQGRTGELFF
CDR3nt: TGTGCCAGTATAGAACAGGGAAGGACCGGGGAGCTGTTTTTT

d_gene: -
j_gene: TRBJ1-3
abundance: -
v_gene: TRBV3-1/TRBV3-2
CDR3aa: CASSQDLGGVLSGNTIYF
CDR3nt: TGTGCCAGCAGCCAAGATCTGGGGGGGGTTTTGTCTGGAAACACCATATATTTT

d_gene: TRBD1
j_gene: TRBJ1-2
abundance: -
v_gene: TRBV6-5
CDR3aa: CASRATGGQYYGYTF
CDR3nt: TGTGCCAGCAGGGCGACAGGGGGCCAGTACTATGGCTACACCTTC

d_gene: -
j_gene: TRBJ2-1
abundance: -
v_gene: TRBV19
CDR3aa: CASSITLPSEQFF
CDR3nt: TGTGCCAGTAGTATAACCCTCCCTAGTGAGCAGTTCTTC

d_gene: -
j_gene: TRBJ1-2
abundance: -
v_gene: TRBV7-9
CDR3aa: CASSSPYTF
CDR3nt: TGTGCCAGCAGCTCCCCGTACACCTTC

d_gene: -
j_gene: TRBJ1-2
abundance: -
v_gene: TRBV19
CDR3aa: CASSLGQQTRGYTF
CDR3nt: TGTGCCAGTAGTCTCGGACAGCAAACTAGGGGCTACACCTTC

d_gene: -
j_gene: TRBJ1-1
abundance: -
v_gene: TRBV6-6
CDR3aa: CASSYSAGRNTEAFF
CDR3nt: TGTGCCAGCAGTTACTCAGCAGGAAGGAACACTGAAGCTTTCTTT

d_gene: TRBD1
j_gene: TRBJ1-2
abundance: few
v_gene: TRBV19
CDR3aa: CASSNRGGDGYTF
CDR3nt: TGTGCCAGTAGCAACAGGGGCGGCGATGGCTACACCTTC

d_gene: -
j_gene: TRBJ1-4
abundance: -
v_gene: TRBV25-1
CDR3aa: CASMRRDNEKLFF
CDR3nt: TGTGCCAGCATGCGCAGGGATAATGAAAAACTGTTTTTT

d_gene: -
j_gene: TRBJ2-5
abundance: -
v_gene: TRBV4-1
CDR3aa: CASSQEGGDWETQYF
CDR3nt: TGCGCCAGCAGCCAAGAAGGAGGGGATTGGGAGACCCAGTACTTC

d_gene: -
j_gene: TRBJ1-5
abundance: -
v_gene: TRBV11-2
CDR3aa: CASSFDSTQPQHF
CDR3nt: TGTGCCAGCAGCTTTGACTCTACCCAGCCCCAGCATTTT

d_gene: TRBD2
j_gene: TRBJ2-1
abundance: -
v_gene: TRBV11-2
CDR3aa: CASSKSGGNEQFF
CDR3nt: TGTGCCAGCAGCAAGAGCGGGGGGAATGAGCAGTTCTTC

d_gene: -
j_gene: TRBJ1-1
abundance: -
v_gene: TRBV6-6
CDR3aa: CASTLRGVSEAFF
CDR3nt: TGTGCCAGCACCCTCAGGGGCGTAAGTGAAGCTTTCTTT

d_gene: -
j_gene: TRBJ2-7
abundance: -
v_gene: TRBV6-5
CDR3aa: CASSYIRGAYEQYF
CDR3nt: TGTGCCAGCAGTTACATCAGGGGAGCCTACGAGCAGTACTTC

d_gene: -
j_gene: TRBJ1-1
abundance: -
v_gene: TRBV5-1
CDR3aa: CASSRAGEGNTEAFF
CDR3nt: TGCGCCAGCAGCCGCGCAGGGGAGGGGAACACTGAAGCTTTCTTT

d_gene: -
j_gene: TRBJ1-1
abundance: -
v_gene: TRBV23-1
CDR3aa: CASSQSSNRARGTEAFF
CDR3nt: TGCGCCAGCAGTCAATCAAGTAACAGGGCCCGGGGCACTGAAGCTTTCTTT

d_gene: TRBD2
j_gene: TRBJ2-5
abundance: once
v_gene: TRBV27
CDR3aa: CASSTRGGWEETQYF
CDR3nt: TGTGCCAGCAGCACCCGGGGGGGCTGGGAAGAGACCCAGTACTTC

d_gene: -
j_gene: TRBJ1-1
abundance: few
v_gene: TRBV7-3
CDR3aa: CASGRGPNTEAFF
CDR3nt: TGTGCCAGCGGCAGGGGTCCAAACACTGAAGCTTTCTTT

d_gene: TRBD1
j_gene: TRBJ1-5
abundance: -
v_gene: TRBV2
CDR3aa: CASSGQGHNSNQPQHF
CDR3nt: TGTGCCAGCAGTGGACAGGGACACAATAGCAATCAGCCCCAGCATTTT

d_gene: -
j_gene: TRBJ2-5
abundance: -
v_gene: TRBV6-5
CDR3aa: CASSYAYSNVETQYF
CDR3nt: TGTGCCAGCAGTTACGCATATAGTAATGTGGAGACCCAGTACTTC

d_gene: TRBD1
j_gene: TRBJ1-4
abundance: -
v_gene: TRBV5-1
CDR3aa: CASSLSTGGAREKLFF
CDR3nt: TGCGCCAGCAGCTTGAGCACAGGGGGCGCAAGGGAAAAACTGTTTTTT

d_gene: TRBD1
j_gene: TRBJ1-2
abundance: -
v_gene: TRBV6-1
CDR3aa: CASSETGWNGYTF
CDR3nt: TGTGCCAGCAGTGAGACAGGGTGGAATGGCTACACTTTC

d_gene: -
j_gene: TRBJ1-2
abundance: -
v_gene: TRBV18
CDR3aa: CASSPAGTSDGYTF
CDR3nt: TGTGCCAGCTCACCAGCCGGGACTTCGGATGGCTACACCTTC

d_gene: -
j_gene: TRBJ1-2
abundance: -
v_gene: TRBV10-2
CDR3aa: CASSDQGGYGYTF
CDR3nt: TGCGCCAGCAGTGACCAAGGGGGCTATGGCTACACCTTC

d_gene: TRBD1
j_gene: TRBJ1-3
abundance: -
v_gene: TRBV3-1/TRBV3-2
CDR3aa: CASSPDRDPGNTIYF
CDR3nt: TGTGCCAGCAGCCCTGACAGGGATCCCGGAAACACCATATATTTT

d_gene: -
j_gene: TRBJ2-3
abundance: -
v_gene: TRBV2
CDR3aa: CASTQSTDTQYF
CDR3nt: TGTGCCAGCACCCAAAGCACAGATACGCAGTATTTT